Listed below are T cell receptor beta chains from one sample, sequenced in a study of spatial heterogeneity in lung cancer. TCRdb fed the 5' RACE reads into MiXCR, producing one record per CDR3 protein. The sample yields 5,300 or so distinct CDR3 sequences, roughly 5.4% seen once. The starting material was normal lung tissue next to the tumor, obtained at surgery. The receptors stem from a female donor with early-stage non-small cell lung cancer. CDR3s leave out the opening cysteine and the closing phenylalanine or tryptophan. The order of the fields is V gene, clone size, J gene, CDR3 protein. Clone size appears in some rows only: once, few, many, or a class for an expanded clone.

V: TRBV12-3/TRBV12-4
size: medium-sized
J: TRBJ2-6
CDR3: ASSLSSGANVLT

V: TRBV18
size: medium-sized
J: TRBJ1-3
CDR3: ASSPDMSSGNTIY

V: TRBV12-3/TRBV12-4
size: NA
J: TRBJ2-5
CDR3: ASTPNGGGVKTQY

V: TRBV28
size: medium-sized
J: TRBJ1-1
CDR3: ASSASRTGRTEAF

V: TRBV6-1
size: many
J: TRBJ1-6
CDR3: ASSEMGAGSPLH

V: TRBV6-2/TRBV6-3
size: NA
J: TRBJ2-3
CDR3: ASRHTSGGTDTQY

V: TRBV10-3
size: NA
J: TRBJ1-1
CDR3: AIKEGGQGSEAF

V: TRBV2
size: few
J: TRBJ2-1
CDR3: ASSETGYNEQF

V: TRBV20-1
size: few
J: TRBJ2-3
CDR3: SARDLLGGTDTQY

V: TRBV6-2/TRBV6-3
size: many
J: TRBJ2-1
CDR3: ASSYPQLAGGPRNEQF

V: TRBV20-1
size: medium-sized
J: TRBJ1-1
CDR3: SASRDREMNTEAF

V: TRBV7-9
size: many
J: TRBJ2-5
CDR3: ASSLTDFQETQY

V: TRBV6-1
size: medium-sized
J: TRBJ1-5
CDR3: ASSRLEVFSGANQPQH

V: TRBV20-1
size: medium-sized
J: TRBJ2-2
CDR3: SASEKLAGEGTGELF

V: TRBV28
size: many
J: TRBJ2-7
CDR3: ASSLTSGAYEQY

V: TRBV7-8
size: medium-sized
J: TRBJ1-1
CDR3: ASSLASGKAF

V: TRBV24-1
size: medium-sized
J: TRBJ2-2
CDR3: ATSPPGVGGELF

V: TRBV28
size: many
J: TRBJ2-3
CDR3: ASSPLLFPSTDTQY

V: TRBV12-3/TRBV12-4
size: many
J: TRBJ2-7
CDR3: ASSLGGRVIDEQY

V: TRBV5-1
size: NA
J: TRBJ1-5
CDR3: ASSLALNQPQH

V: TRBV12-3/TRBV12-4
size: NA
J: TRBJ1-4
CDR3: ASTRGQGEKLF

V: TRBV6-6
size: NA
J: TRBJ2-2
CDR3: ASRLAGGTGELF

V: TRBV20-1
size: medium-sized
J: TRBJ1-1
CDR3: SMDRLNTEAF

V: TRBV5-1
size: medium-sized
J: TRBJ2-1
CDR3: ASSLTAVSYNEQF

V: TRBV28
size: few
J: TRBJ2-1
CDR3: ASTESGGSYNEQF

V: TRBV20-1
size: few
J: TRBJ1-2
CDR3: MLPVAGSAT

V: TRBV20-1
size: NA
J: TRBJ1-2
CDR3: SARDWGQPLGRGYT

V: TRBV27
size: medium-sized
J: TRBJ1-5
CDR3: ASRPRGQPQH

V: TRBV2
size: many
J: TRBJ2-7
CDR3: ASREHPGSYEQY

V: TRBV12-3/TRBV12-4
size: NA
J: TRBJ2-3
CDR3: ASSFGLAGATDTQY

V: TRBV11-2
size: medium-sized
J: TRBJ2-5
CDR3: ASSLEVTETQY

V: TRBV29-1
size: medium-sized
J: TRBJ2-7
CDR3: SAQVGGEEQY